This TCR beta chain was profiled in a study of CD8 T cells in Susac syndrome. The RNA input was about 0.45 to 1 ug, and it was reverse transcribed with random hexamers. TCR beta CDR3 was amplified by immunoSEQ covering 54 Vbeta and 13 Jbeta. TCRdb used MiXCR to reprocess the immunoSEQ multiplex PCR reads, holding one entry per CDR3 protein. Of about 200,000 distinct CDR3 sequences detected, about 94% appear once; the ten largest clones hold roughly 0.15%. Trimming took 5 bases from V and 7 from J, leaving 15 bases between them. Germline assignment: CDR1 MNHEY and CDR2 SMNVEV (reference sequence). The CDR3 loop spans 14 amino acids. Sequencing of TCR beta was undertaken in CD8+ and CD4+ T cells derived from blood. In contrast to the negatively isolated CD8+ and CD4+ T cells, TEMRA cells were FACS-enriched.

The source material was CD8+ T cells from PBMCs. This receptor was taken from a human donor with multiple sclerosis. The chain carries TRBV27 and TRBJ2-1; D not certain. The CDR3, as DNA: TGTGCCAGCAGTATCACCGCTCTGGGGAATGAGCAGTTCTTC. Translated, it gives CASSITALGNEQFF.